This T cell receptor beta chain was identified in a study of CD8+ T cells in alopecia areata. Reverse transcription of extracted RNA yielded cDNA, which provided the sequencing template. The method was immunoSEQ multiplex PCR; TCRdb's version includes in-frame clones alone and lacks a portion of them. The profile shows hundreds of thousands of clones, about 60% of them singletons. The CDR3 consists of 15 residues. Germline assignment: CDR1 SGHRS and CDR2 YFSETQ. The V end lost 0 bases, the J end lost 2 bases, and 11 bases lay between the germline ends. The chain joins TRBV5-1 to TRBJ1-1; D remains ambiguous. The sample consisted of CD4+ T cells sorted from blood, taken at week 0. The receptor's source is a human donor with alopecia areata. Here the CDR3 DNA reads TGCGCCAGCAGCTTGGAGGTCAGAGGAAACACTGAAGCTTTCTTT. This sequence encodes CASSLEVRGNTEAFF.